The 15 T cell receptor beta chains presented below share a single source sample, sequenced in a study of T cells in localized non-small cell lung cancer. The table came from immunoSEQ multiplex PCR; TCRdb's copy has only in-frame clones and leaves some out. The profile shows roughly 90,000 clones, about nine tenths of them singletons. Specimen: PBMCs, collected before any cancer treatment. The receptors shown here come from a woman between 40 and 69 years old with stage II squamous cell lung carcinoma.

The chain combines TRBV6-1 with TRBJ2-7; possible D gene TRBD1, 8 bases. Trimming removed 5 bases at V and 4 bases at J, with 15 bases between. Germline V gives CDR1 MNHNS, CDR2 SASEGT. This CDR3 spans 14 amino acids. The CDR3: CASSMAQGGYEQYF. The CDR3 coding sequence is TGTGCCAGCAGTATGGCACAGGGGGGGTACGAGCAGTACTTC.

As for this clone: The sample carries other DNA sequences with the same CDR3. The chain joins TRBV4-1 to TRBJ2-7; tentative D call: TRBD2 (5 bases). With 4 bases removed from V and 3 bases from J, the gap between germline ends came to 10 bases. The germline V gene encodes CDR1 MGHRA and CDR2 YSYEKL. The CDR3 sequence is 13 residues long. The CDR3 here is CASSPDGDYEQYF. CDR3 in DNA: TGCGCCAGCAGCCCAGACGGGGACTACGAGCAGTACTTC.

The CDR3 sequence is CASMSLGTGVLRSGANVLTF. CDR3 nucleotide sequence: TGTGCCAGCATGAGTCTAGGGACAGGAGTGCTACGATCTGGGGCCAACGTCCTGACTTTC. The chain recombines TRBV27 with TRBJ2-6; 8 bases line up with TRBD1. Per the germline V gene, CDR1 is MNHEY and CDR2 is SMNVEV (reference sequence). J gave up 1 base and V 7 bases, and 18 bases lay outside the gene matches. The CDR3 extends over 20 amino acids.

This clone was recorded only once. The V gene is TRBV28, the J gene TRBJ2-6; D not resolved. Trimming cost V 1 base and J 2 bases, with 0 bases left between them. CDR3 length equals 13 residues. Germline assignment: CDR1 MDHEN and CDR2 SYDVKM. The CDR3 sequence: CASSLSGANVLTF. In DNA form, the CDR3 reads TGTGCCAGCAGTTTATCTGGGGCCAACGTCCTGACTTTC. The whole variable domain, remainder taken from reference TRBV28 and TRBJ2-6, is DVKVTQSSRYLVKRTGEKVFLECVQDMDHENMFWYRQDPGLGLRLIYFSYDVKMKEKGDIPEGYSVSREKKERFSLILESASTNQTSMYLCASSLSGANVLTFGAGSRLTVL.

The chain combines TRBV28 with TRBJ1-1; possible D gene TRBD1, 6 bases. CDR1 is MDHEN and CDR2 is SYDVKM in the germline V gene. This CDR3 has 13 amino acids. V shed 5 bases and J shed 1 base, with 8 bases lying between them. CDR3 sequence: CASSGTPNTEAFF. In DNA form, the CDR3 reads TGTGCCAGCAGTGGGACACCGAACACTGAAGCTTTCTTT.

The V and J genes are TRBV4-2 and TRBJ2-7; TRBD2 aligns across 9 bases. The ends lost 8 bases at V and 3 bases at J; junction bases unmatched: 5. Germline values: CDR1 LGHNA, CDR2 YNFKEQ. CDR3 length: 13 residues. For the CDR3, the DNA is TGTGCCAGCGGCCCACTAGCGGGCTACGAGCAGTACTTC. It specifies CASGPLAGYEQYF.

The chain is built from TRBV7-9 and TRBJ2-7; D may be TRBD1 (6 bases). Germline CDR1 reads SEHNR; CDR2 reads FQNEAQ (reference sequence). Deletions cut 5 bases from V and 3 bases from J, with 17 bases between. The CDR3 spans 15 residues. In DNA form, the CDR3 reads TGTGCCAGCAGCACAAACAGGGACCACTACTACGAGCAGTACTTC. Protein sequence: CASSTNRDHYYEQYF.

CDR3 sequence (DNA): TGTGCCAGCAGGGGACAGGGGGCGAGGGCTGAAGCTTTCTTT. Encoded protein: CASRGQGARAEAFF. The genes are TRBV6-4 and TRBJ1-1, with 12 bases matching TRBD1. This CDR3 is built from 14 residues. V was clipped by 6 bases and J by 6 bases; unmatched bases: 5. Per the germline V gene, CDR1 is MRHNA and CDR2 is SNTAGT.

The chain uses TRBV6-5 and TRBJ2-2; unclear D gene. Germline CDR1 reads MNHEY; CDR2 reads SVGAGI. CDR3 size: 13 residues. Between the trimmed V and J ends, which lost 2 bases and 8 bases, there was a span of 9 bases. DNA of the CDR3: TGTGCCAGCAGTTACGGGTTGGGTGGGGAGCTGTTTTTT. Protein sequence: CASSYGLGGELFF.

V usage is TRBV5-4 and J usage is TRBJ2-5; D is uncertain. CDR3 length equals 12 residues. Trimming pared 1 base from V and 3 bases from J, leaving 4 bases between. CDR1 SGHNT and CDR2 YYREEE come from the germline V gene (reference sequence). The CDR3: CASSLTEETQYF. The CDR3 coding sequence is TGTGCCAGCAGCTTGACAGAAGAGACCCAGTACTTC.

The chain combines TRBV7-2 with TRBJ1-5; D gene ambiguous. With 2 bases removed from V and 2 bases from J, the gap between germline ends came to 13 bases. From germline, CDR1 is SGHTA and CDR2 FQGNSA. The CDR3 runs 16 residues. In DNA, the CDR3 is TGTGCCAGCAGCTTATGGGGTATTGAGGGCAATCAGCCCCAGCATTTT. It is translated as CASSLWGIEGNQPQHF.

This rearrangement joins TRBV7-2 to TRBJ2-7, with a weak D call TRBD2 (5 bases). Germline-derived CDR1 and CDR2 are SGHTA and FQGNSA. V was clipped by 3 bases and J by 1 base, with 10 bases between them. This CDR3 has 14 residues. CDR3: CASSLRGGSYEQYF. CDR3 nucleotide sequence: TGTGCCAGCAGCTTGCGCGGCGGGTCCTACGAGCAGTACTTC.

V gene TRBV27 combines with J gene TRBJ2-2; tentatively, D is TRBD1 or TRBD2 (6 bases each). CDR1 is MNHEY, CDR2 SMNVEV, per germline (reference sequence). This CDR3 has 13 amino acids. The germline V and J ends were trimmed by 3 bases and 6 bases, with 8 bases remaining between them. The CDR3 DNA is TGTGCCAGCAGTTTCCGGGGGCCCGGGGAGCTGTTTTTT. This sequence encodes CASSFRGPGELFF.

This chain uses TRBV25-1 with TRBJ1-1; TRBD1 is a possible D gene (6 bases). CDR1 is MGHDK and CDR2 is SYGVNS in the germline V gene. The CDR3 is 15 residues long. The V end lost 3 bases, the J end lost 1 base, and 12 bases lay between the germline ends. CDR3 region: CASSESRGANTEAFF. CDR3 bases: TGTGCCAGCAGTGAGTCAAGGGGGGCGAACACTGAAGCTTTCTTT. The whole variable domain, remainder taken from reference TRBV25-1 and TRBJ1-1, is EADIYQTPRYLVIGTGKKITLECSQTMGHDKMYWYQQDPGMELHLIHYSYGVNSTEKGDLSSESTVSRIRTEHFPLTLESARPSHTSQYLCASSESRGANTEAFFGQGTRLTVV.

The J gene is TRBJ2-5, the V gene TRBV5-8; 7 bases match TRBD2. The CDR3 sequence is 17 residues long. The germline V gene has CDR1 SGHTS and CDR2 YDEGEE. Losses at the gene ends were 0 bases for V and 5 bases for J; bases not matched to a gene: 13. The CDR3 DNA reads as TGTGCCAGCAGCTTGGGGACGGACCCGGGGGGTGAGGAGACCCAGTACTTC. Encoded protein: CASSLGTDPGGEETQYF.